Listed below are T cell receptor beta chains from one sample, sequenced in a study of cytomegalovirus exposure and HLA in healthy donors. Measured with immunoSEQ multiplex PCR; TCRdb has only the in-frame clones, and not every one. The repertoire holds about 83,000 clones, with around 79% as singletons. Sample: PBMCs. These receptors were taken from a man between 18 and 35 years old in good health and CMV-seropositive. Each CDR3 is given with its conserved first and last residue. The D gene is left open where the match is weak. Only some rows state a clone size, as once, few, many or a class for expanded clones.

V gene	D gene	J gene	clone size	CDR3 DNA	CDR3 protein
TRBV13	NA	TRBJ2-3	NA	TGTGCCAGCAGTCTATCCGGCACAGATACGCAGTATTTT	CASSLSGTDTQYF
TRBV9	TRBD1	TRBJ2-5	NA	TGTGCCAGCAGCGTAGCGGGACAGAAAGAGACCCAGTACTTC	CASSVAGQKETQYF
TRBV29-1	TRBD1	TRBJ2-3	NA	TGCAGCGTTTTGACAGGGCTATCTACAGATACGCAGTATTTT	CSVLTGLSTDTQYF
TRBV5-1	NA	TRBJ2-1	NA	TGCGCCAGCAGCCCGGTCGGGCGGGCGAGCTCCTACAATGAGCAGTTCTTC	CASSPVGRASSYNEQFF
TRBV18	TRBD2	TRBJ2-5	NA	TGTGCCAGCTCCCCGAGACTAGCGGGAGTGGGAGAGACCCAGTACTTC	CASSPRLAGVGETQYF
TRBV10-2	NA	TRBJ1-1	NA	TGCGCCAGCGGAGACAGGGAAGCTTTCTTT	CASGDREAFF
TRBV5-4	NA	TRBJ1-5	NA	TGTGCCAGCAGCTTAGGGGGGGCGAGCAATCAGCCCCAGCATTTT	CASSLGGASNQPQHF
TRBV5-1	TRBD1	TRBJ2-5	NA	TGCGCCAGCAGCCCAACAACAGGGGTAGAGACCCAGTACTTC	CASSPTTGVETQYF
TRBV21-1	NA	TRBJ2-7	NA	TGTCGGGACAGGCCCCCATACGAGCAGTACTTC	CRDRPPYEQYF
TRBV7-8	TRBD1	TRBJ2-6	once	TGTGCCAGCAGAACCGGGACAGGGAGACTCTCTGGGGCCAACGTCCTGACTTTC	CASRTGTGRLSGANVLTF
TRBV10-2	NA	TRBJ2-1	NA	TGCGCCAGCAGTGAGATGTCTCTAGCCGAGCAGTTCTTC	CASSEMSLAEQFF
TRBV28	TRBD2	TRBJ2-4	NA	TGTGCCAGCAGCTTACTAGCGGGGGGGGAAAACATTCAGTACTTC	CASSLLAGGENIQYF
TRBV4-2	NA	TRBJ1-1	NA	TGTGCCAGCAGCCAAGATGGGTCCGGGGTGGGTGAAGCTTTCTTT	CASSQDGSGVGEAFF
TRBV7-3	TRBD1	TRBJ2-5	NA	TGTGCCAGCAGCTCGACAGGGAAGGCGGTGGAGACCCAGTACTTC	CASSSTGKAVETQYF
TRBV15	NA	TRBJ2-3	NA	TGTGCCACCGATAGGCTAGATAACACAGATACGCAGTATTTT	CATDRLDNTDTQYF
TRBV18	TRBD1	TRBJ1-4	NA	TGTGCCAGCTCTTCGACAGGGTCTAATGAAAAACTGTTTTTT	CASSSTGSNEKLFF
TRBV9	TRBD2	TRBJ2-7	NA	TGTGCCAGCAGCGTATGGGGGGGAGGGCCGGACGAGCAGTACTTC	CASSVWGGGPDEQYF
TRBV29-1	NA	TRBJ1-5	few	TGCAGCGTTGGGGGTGGGCAGGGTAGCAATCAGCCCCAGCATTTT	CSVGGGQGSNQPQHF
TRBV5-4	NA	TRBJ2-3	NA	TGTGCCAGCAGCCAGATGTCCACAGATACGCAGTATTTT	CASSQMSTDTQYF
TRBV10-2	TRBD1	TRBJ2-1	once	TGCGCCAGCTCAGGGACAGGGAGCAATGAGCAGTTCTTC	CASSGTGSNEQFF
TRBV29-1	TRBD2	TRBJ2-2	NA	TGCAGCGTTGACTTAGGGGAGGGTAGCGGGGAGCTGTTTTTT	CSVDLGEGSGELFF
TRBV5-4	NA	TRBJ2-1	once	TGTGCCAGCAGCCCCGAGGACCACCCTCCGGGGAATGAGCAGTTCTTC	CASSPEDHPPGNEQFF
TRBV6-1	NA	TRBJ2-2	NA	TGTGCCAGCAGTGAACAGGAAGAGACCGGGGAGCTGTTTTTT	CASSEQEETGELFF